Described below is a single TCR beta chain sequence and its context. The authors' processing: Nucleated cell number was recorded as an estimate derived from reference gene primer amplification. The data were produced by immunoSEQ multiplex PCR, yet TCRdb's version contains in-frame clones alone and is incomplete. Clone size and V and J calls were adopted from that table, with D and trimming inferred from the DNA. The repertoire holds 60,000 or so clones, with approximately 90% as singletons. CDR1 is WNHNN and CDR2 is SYGVQD in the germline V gene (reference sequence). The CDR3 consists of 15 residues. The V end was cut by 3 bases, the J end by 5 bases, with 15 bases between. These data originate in a study of blood T cell repertoires in COVID-19. Study in general: Collection of acute and convalescent COVID-19 samples took place in the United States, Italy and Spain. From T cells, B-cell-depleted T cells, or PBMCs came the material, which was cDNA or gDNA.

Sequencing input: peripheral blood. This chain joins TRBV10-1 and TRBJ2-3, with D possibly matching TRBD2 (6 bases). The sequence was collected from a human donor with active COVID-19. The donor label of this sample is uncertain. CDR3 DNA: TGCGCCAGCAGTGATTCGGCTAGCGCTGGAGATACGCAGTATTTT. Residues: CASSDSASAGDTQYF.